Below, 28 T cell receptor beta chains from the same sample are listed, as sequenced in a study of blood T cell repertoires in COVID-19. TCRdb keeps only in-frame clones here, not all; method: immunoSEQ multiplex PCR. The sample consists of more than 95,000 clones, about 82% of them appearing once. The sequencing sample was made of peripheral blood. These receptors were obtained from a human donor in a cohort sampled during active COVID-19.

The rearrangement uses TRBV7-9 and TRBJ2-7; D remains ambiguous. The ends were cut back, 5 bases at V and 5 bases at J, with 13 bases in the middle. The germline V gene encodes CDR1 SEHNR and CDR2 FQNEAQ (reference sequence). The CDR3 runs 13 residues. CDR3 residues: CASSPPYLDEQYF. The CDR3 nucleotides are TGTGCCAGCAGCCCCCCATACCTAGACGAGCAGTACTTC.

DNA for the CDR3: TGTGCCAGCAGCTTGACCCCCTGGACAGGGGAGGGACAGCCCCAGCATTTT. It encodes CASSLTPWTGEGQPQHF. The chain employs TRBV5-6 and TRBJ1-5; 9 bases align to TRBD1. The CDR3 contains 17 residues. V was clipped by 1 base and J by 7 bases; unmatched bases: 12. Germline CDR1 and CDR2: SGHDT and YYEEEE.

The count of this clone is one. This chain links TRBV5-8 with TRBJ2-7, with TRBD2 matching 10 bases. In germline, CDR1 is SGHTS, CDR2 YDEGEE. The CDR3 runs to 16 residues. Unmatched junction bases numbered 11, after V lost 5 bases and J lost 3 bases. CDR3 region: CASRRDGLAVDYEQYF. The CDR3 region has the DNA TGTGCCAGCAGGCGCGACGGACTAGCGGTAGACTACGAGCAGTACTTC. Combining the CDR3 with reference TRBV5-8 and TRBJ2-7 gives the whole variable domain EAGVTQSPTHLIKTRGQQATLRCSPISGHTSVYWYQQALGLGLQFLLWYDEGEERNRGNFPPRFSGRQFPNYSSELNVNALELEDSALYLCASRRDGLAVDYEQYFGPGTRLTVT.

The chain uses TRBV18 and TRBJ1-5; 9 bases are shared with TRBD1. Germline V gene lookup returns CDR1 KGHSH and CDR2 LQKENI. The CDR3 spans 17 residues. Unmatched junction bases numbered 11, after V lost 2 bases and J lost 6 bases. CDR3 residues: CASSPNGVQGAGQPQHF. The CDR3 DNA is TGTGCCAGCTCACCAAATGGGGTACAGGGGGCCGGTCAGCCCCAGCATTTT.

This chain joins TRBV7-2 and TRBJ2-2, with 7 bases identical to TRBD2. V was clipped by 4 bases and J by 5 bases; unmatched bases: 7. CDR3 length equals 15 residues. Per the germline V gene, CDR1 is SGHTA and CDR2 is FQGNSA. The CDR3 spells CASSWVGRETGELFF. CDR3 sequence (DNA): TGTGCCAGCAGCTGGGTTGGGCGGGAGACCGGGGAGCTGTTTTTT.

This clone showed up just a few times. The chain links TRBV7-6 to TRBJ2-1; D remains unclear. V dropped 4 bases and J dropped 2 bases, with 3 bases sitting between them. The CDR3 runs to 12 residues. Per the germline V gene, CDR1 is SGHVS and CDR2 is FNYEAQ. The CDR3 coding sequence is TGTGCCAGCAGCTCCACCTACAATGAGCAGTTCTTC. Translated, it gives CASSSTYNEQFF.

The rearrangement joins TRBV12-2 to TRBJ2-1; the listed D gene, TRBD2, was not tested against the DNA. TRBV12-2 is termed a pseudogene. This CDR3 spans 15 amino acids. CDR3 loop: CASRLEPSGYNEQFF. In DNA form, the CDR3 reads TGTGCAAGTCGCTTAGAGCCTAGCGGATACAATGAGCAGTTCTTC.

CDR3 in amino acids: CASSADLGATFYEQYF. The CDR3 DNA reads TGTGCCAGCAGCGCGGACCTTGGGGCAACATTCTACGAGCAGTACTTC. The chain is built from TRBV9 and TRBJ2-7, with D perhaps TRBD1 (5 bases). The V end lost 3 bases, the J end lost 3 bases, and 19 bases lay between the germline ends. Germline V gives CDR1 SGDLS, CDR2 YYNGEE. This CDR3 is built from 16 residues.

The J gene is TRBJ1-5, the V gene TRBV19, with unresolved D. The germline V gene encodes CDR1 LNHDA and CDR2 SQIVND (reference sequence). This CDR3 contains 14 residues. Trimming cost V 5 bases and J 4 bases, with 12 bases left between them. CDR3 bases: TGTGCCAGTAGTGGAGCAGATCGGAATCAGCCCCAGCATTTT. It yields the protein CASSGADRNQPQHF. The variable domain in full, with the rest retrieved from reference TRBV19 and TRBJ1-5, is DGGITQSPKYLFRKEGQNVTLSCEQNLNHDAMYWYRQDPGQGLRLIYYSQIVNDFQKGDIAEGYSVSREKKESFPLTVTSAQKNPTAFYLCASSGADRNQPQHFGDGTRLSIL.

The chain joins TRBV9 to TRBJ2-1; D may be TRBD2 (5 bases). V lost 3 bases to trimming and J lost 4 bases, with 11 bases between them. Germline-derived CDR1 and CDR2 are SGDLS and YYNGEE. This CDR3 has 14 amino acids. For the CDR3, the DNA is TGTGCCAGCAGCGCACAGACTACTTACAATGAGCAGTTCTTC. Its translation: CASSAQTTYNEQFF.

The chain is built from TRBV5-1 and TRBJ2-5; TRBD2 matches at 8 bases. CDR3 length equals 16 residues. From germline, CDR1 is SGHRS and CDR2 YFSETQ. V trimming: 0 bases; J trimming: 5 bases; junction bases outside the gene matches: 9. For the CDR3, the DNA is TGCGCCAGCAGCTTGGGCGGGGGGCGTCCTGTCGAGACCCAGTACTTC. Encoded protein: CASSLGGGRPVETQYF.

The rearrangement links TRBV7-2 to TRBJ2-7; perhaps TRBD1 as D (5 bases). This CDR3 has 15 residues. V was clipped by 8 bases and J by 1 base, with 18 bases between them. The germline gives CDR1 SGHTA, CDR2 FQGNSA. CDR3 in DNA: TGTGCCAGCTCGGCAGGGCCGTCGCTTTCCTACGAGCAGTACTTC. This sequence encodes CASSAGPSLSYEQYF. The variable domain in full, completed from reference TRBV7-2 and TRBJ2-7, reads GAGVSQSPSNKVTEKGKDVELRCDPISGHTALYWYRQSLGQGLEFLIYFQGNSAPDKSGLPSDRFSAERTGGSVSTLTIQRTQQEDSAVYLCASSAGPSLSYEQYFGPGTRLTVT.

The gene calls are TRBV7-2 and TRBJ2-2, with TRBD2 identical over 8 bases. Germline V gives CDR1 SGHTA, CDR2 FQGNSA. The CDR3 totals 15 residues. Trimming removed 8 bases from V and 0 bases from J; junction bases left unmatched: 5. CDR3 in amino acids: CASAPGLANTGELFF. CDR3 coding DNA: TGTGCCAGCGCACCGGGACTAGCGAACACCGGGGAGCTGTTTTTT.

V gene TRBV5-1 combines with J gene TRBJ2-2, with D unclear. Between the trimmed V and J ends, which lost 4 bases and 1 base, there was a span of 2 bases. The CDR3 sequence is 12 residues long. Germline CDR1 reads SGHRS; CDR2 reads YFSETQ. The CDR3 here is CASSQNTGELFF. The DNA for the CDR3 is TGCGCCAGCAGCCAGAACACCGGGGAGCTGTTTTTT.

The chain has TRBV4-3 and TRBJ2-6; tentative D call: TRBD1 (5 bases). V was trimmed by 4 bases and J by 4 bases, leaving 11 bases between them. CDR1 and CDR2 from the germline V gene are LGHNA and YSLEER. The CDR3 has 15 amino acids. The CDR3 reads CASSPAGSGANVLTF. In nucleotides, the CDR3 is TGCGCCAGCAGCCCAGCAGGGTCCGGGGCCAACGTCCTGACTTTC.

The chain carries TRBV28 and TRBJ1-2, with D hard to call. CDR3 length: 13 residues. Trimming took off 6 bases at V and 5 bases at J, with 13 bases between the two ends. Germline CDR1 is MDHEN and CDR2 is SYDVKM. CDR3 amino acids: CASRVRKVYGYTF. The CDR3 DNA reads TGTGCCAGCAGGGTCAGGAAAGTTTATGGCTACACCTTC.

This chain joins TRBV19 and TRBJ1-5, with 9 bases fitting TRBD1. The CDR3 totals 18 residues. Germline lookup yields CDR1 LNHDA and CDR2 SQIVND (reference sequence). V lost 3 bases and J lost 3; bases outside the gene matches: 12. CDR3 bases: TGTGCCAGTAGTATTCGGGGACAGGGTTGGCGGATCAATCAGCCCCAGCATTTT. It translates to CASSIRGQGWRINQPQHF.

This clone came up once. The chain combines TRBV6-5 with TRBJ1-1, with 7 bases matching TRBD1. The CDR3 covers 12 residues. In germline, CDR1 is MNHEY, CDR2 SVGAGI. After removal of 7 bases from V and 7 bases from J, the junction contained 6 bases not matched to a gene. CDR3 amino acids: CASTPRTGEAFF. Written as DNA, the CDR3 is TGTGCCAGCACTCCAAGGACAGGTGAAGCTTTCTTT.

V gene TRBV24-1 combines with J gene TRBJ2-2, with D possibly TRBD1 on 7 matching bases. The CDR3 is 16 amino acids. V lost 2 bases to trimming and J lost 2 bases, with 11 bases between them. In germline, CDR1 is KGHDR, CDR2 SFDVKD. DNA of the CDR3: TGTGCCACCAGTGATTGGAGGGGGCTCAACACCGGGGAGCTGTTTTTT. Residues: CATSDWRGLNTGELFF.

The table lists this clone with a few counts. The CDR3, as DNA: TGTGCCAGCAGGCACGGTGGGGGGGCCGGCTACGAGCAGTACTTC. Amino acids: CASRHGGGAGYEQYF. The V gene is TRBV2, the J gene TRBJ2-7; perhaps TRBD2 as D (7 bases). The germline V and J ends were trimmed by 6 bases and 3 bases, with 18 bases remaining between them. CDR3 length equals 15 residues. The germline V gene has CDR1 SNHLY and CDR2 FYNNEI.

Concerning this clone: This CDR3 is missing its conserved last phenylalanine or tryptophan, likely due to a read error. The limits of the CDR3 on the DNA are not certain, so only TCRdb's listed CDR3 is given. The V call is TRBV20-1, the J call TRBJ1-6; the table's D call, TRBD1, has no DNA check behind it. Inclusive of both ends, the CDR3 amounts to 8 amino acids. Germline loops: CDR1 DFQATT, CDR2 SNEGSKA (reference sequence). The CDR3 is CSARQVPC.

This clone has just one count. This sequence joins TRBV7-2 and TRBJ2-7; D possibly corresponds to TRBD2 (5 bases). V was shortened by 5 bases and J by 1 base, with 12 bases between the two germline ends. There are 14 residues in the CDR3. Germline lookup yields CDR1 SGHTA and CDR2 FQGNSA. Here the CDR3 reads CASSPKRRSYEQYF. The CDR3, as DNA: TGTGCCAGCAGCCCTAAGCGGCGGTCCTACGAGCAGTACTTC.

In its sample, this clone was seen once. The chain combines TRBV13 with TRBJ2-5; TRBD1 might be the D (6 bases). In germline, CDR1 is PRHDT, CDR2 FYEKMQ (reference sequence). The V end lost 1 base, the J end lost 1 base, and 13 bases lay between the germline ends. The CDR3 extends over 16 amino acids. The CDR3 DNA reads TGTGCCAGCAGCTTAGTCCAGGGGTCAAGCCAAGAGACCCAGTACTTC. The encoded protein is CASSLVQGSSQETQYF.

The rearrangement uses TRBV7-8 and TRBJ2-2, with 7 positions matching TRBD2. Per germline, CDR1 SGHVS and CDR2 FQNEAQ. This CDR3 has 17 amino acids. V was clipped by 2 bases and J by 4 bases; unmatched bases: 10. The CDR3 protein is CASSLIASGGSTGELFF. The CDR3 nucleotides are TGTGCCAGCAGCTTAATTGCTAGCGGAGGCAGCACCGGGGAGCTGTTTTTT.

The chain carries TRBV4-3 and TRBJ2-1; the match to TRBD2 covers 7 bases. CDR3 size: 15 residues. V shed 8 bases, J shed 0 bases, and the junction held 7 bases outside the gene matches. CDR1 LGHNA and CDR2 YSLEER come from the germline V gene. The CDR3 loop reads CASSLSSGSYNEQFF. The CDR3 DNA sequence: TGCGCCAGCTCTCTCTCTAGCGGCTCCTACAATGAGCAGTTCTTC.

This clone has a single count. The chain employs TRBV12-5 and TRBJ2-7, with 9 bases lining up with TRBD1. Germline V gene sequence: CDR1 LGHNT, CDR2 FRNRAP. This CDR3 spans 16 amino acids. Trimming removed 0 bases from V and 1 base from J; junction bases left unmatched: 4. CDR3 DNA sequence: TGTGCTAGTGGTTTGGTTACAGGGGGCTATTCCTACGAGCAGTACTTC. This gives the protein CASGLVTGGYSYEQYF.

The rearrangement uses TRBV5-1 and TRBJ1-6; TRBD1 agrees at 9 bases. The CDR3 totals 16 residues. Germline V CDR1 and CDR2: SGHRS, YFSETQ. After removal of 4 bases from V and 4 bases from J, the junction contained 6 bases not matched to a gene. The CDR3 DNA is TGCGCCAGCAGCCGGGACAGGGAGGTATATAATTCACCCCTCCACTTT. Protein: CASSRDREVYNSPLHF. Full variable domain (rest looked up from reference TRBV5-1 and TRBJ1-6): KAGVTQTPRYLIKTRGQQVTLSCSPISGHRSVSWYQQTPGQGLQFLFEYFSETQRNKGNFPGRFSGRQFSNSRSEMNVSTLELGDSALYLCASSRDREVYNSPLHFGNGTRLTVT.

The genes are TRBV11-2 and TRBJ2-1, with D possibly being TRBD2 (6 bases). This CDR3 region has 12 residues. The V gene's germline CDR1 is SGHAT and CDR2 FQNNGV. Trimming stripped 8 bases from V and 5 bases from J, with 10 bases between. Here the CDR3 reads CASWAGNNEQFF. Written as DNA, the CDR3 is TGTGCCAGCTGGGCGGGAAACAATGAGCAGTTCTTC.